Below, one T cell receptor (beta chain) is given with its context. Its antigen is as yet unknown. The protocol was immunoSEQ multiplex PCR, while the TCRdb copy is restricted to in-frame clones and leaves out a portion. This table has about 11,000 clones, about three fifths appearing once. This sample is drawn from a study of CD4+ T cells in melanoma. Findings of the study overall: A reported correlation linked neoantigen-specific CD4+ T cells to CD8+, macrophage and B cell function.

Losses at the gene ends were 2 bases for V and 1 base for J; bases not matched to a gene: 17. In germline, CDR1 is SGHNT, CDR2 YYREEE (reference sequence). This CDR3 contains 19 residues. V gene TRBV5-4 combines with J gene TRBJ2-7; 8 bases are a match to TRBD2. The receptor's source is a human donor with melanoma. Sequencing was done on a sample of cells from a culture (not recorded whether cultured in vitro). CDR3 in amino acids: CASSLTSGRARSQSYEQYF. The CDR3 coding sequence is TGTGCCAGCAGCTTAACTAGCGGCCGAGCGCGGAGTCAGTCCTACGAGCAGTACTTC.